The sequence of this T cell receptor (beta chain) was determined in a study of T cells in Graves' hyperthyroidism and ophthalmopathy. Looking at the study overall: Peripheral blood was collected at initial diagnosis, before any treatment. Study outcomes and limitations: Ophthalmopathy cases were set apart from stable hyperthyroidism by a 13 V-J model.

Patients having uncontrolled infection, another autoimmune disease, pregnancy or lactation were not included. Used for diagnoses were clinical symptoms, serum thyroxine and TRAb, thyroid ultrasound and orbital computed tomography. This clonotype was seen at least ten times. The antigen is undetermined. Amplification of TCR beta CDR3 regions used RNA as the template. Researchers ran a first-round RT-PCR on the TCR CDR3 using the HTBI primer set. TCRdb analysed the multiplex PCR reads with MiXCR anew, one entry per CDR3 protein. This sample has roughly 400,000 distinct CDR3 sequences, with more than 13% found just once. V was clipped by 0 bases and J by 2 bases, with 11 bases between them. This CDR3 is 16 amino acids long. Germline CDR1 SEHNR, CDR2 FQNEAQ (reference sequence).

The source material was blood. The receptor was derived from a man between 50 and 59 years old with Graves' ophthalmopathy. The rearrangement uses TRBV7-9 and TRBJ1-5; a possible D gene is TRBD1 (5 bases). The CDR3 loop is CASSLASGFGNQPQHF. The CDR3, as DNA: TGTGCCAGCAGCTTAGCCTCAGGGTTTGGCAATCAGCCCCAGCATTTT. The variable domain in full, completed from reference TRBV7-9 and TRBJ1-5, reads DTGVSQNPRHKITKRGQNVTFRCDPISEHNRLYWYRQTLGQGPEFLTYFQNEAQLEKSRLLSDRFSAERPKGSFSTLEIQRTEQGDSAMYLCASSLASGFGNQPQHFGDGTRLSIL.